Each of the 4 T cell receptor beta chains below was sequenced from the same sample in a study of blood T cell repertoires in COVID-19. Only in-frame clones appear in the TCRdb table, and some are missing; sequencing was by immunoSEQ multiplex PCR. The repertoire has 200,000 to 250,000 clones, about 90% of them found once; the top ten carry approximately 1.4%. What was sequenced was peripheral blood. The source is an elderly man with acute or convalescent COVID-19.

The chain couples TRBV2 to TRBJ2-3; 9 bases are shared with TRBD2. Germline values: CDR1 SNHLY, CDR2 FYNNEI. The length of the CDR3 is 16 residues. V was clipped by 4 bases and J by 2 bases; unmatched bases: 7. Here the CDR3 DNA reads TGTGCCAGCAGTGTAAGCGGGGGGACGAACACAGATACGCAGTATTTT. It is translated as CASSVSGGTNTDTQYF.

This clone was observed a handful of times. V and J are TRBV19 and TRBJ1-1, with no clear D. The CDR3 contains 13 residues. CDR1 and CDR2 (germline): LNHDA, SQIVND (reference sequence). V was trimmed by 3 bases and J by 5 bases, leaving 10 bases between them. CDR3 residues: CASSILSGTEAFF. The CDR3 DNA reads as TGTGCCAGTAGTATTCTCTCGGGAACTGAAGCTTTCTTT.

The genes are TRBV6-5 and TRBJ1-1; TRBD1 agrees at 7 bases. V was pared by 0 bases and J by 7 bases, with 5 bases of the junction left unmatched. Germline V lookup: CDR1 MNHEY, CDR2 SVGAGI. The CDR3 has 14 amino acids. For the CDR3, the DNA is TGTGCCAGCAGTTACTCCGGGACAGTATTTGAAGCTTTCTTT. Its protein product is CASSYSGTVFEAFF.

This chain uses TRBV5-1 with TRBJ1-2, with a possible D match to TRBD1 (5 bases). The CDR3 totals 15 residues. V lost 0 bases to trimming and J lost 1 base, with 10 bases between them. CDR1 and CDR2 (germline): SGHRS, YFSETQ. The CDR3 region has the DNA TGCGCCAGCAGCTTGGTCCCAGGGAATAACTATGGCTACACCTTC. It is translated as CASSLVPGNNYGYTF.